These 13 T cell receptor beta chains originate from one sample sequenced in a study of blood T cell repertoires in COVID-19. Clones were read by immunoSEQ multiplex PCR, and TCRdb kept only the in-frame ones, dropping some. The table has 400,000 to 450,000 clones, more than 80% seen once. The sample was peripheral blood. The receptor set was obtained from a woman between 25 and 40 years old with active or convalescent COVID-19.

The chain links TRBV7-8 to TRBJ2-7, with 9 nucleotides matching TRBD1. The germline V gene has CDR1 SGHVS and CDR2 FQNEAQ. CDR3 length: 17 amino acids. J was trimmed by 3 bases and V by 5 bases; bases with no gene match: 14. CDR3 in DNA: TGTGCCAGCAGCCTCCAGTTGGGGACAGGGCACATCTACGAGCAGTACTTC. This translates into CASSLQLGTGHIYEQYF. The full variable domain, with the rest looked up from reference TRBV7-8 and TRBJ2-7, is GAGVSQSPRYKVAKRGQDVALRCDPISGHVSLFWYQQALGQGPEFLTYFQNEAQLDKSGLPSDRFFAERPEGSVSTLKIQRTQQEDSAVYLCASSLQLGTGHIYEQYFGPGTRLTVT.

The V and J genes are TRBV6-1 and TRBJ2-7; unclear D gene. The CDR3 has 12 residues. Germline values: CDR1 MNHNS, CDR2 SASEGT. Trimming shortened V by 2 bases and J by 4 bases, and 6 bases separated the two germline ends. In DNA form, the CDR3 reads TGTGCCAGCAGTGAAATCAGTTACGAGCAGTACTTC. It codes for CASSEISYEQYF.

The chain uses TRBV27 and TRBJ1-2; 9 bases map to TRBD1. The CDR3 spans 14 residues. Looked up from germline, CDR1 is MNHEY and CDR2 is SMNVEV (reference sequence). The trim removed 7 bases at V and 5 bases at J, leaving 8 bases unmatched. CDR3 bases: TGTGCCAGCAAAAAACAGGGGGCAGGGTATGGCTACACCTTC. It yields the protein CASKKQGAGYGYTF.

The rearrangement links TRBV18 to TRBJ1-5, with 8 bases aligning to TRBD1. Germline CDR1 reads KGHSH; CDR2 reads LQKENI. V lost 3 bases, J lost 6 bases, and 4 bases stayed unmatched. This CDR3 contains 14 residues. Here the CDR3 reads CASSPDREGQPQHF. The CDR3 DNA follows: TGTGCCAGCTCACCGGACAGGGAGGGTCAGCCCCAGCATTTT.

The chain recombines TRBV19 with TRBJ1-5; 8 bases match TRBD1. This CDR3 region has 18 residues. Unmatched junction bases numbered 16, after V lost 5 bases and J lost 4 bases. Germline values: CDR1 LNHDA, CDR2 SQIVND (reference sequence). The CDR3 spells CASSPGSRMDRVNQPQHF. CDR3 coding DNA: TGTGCCAGTAGTCCCGGATCTCGCATGGACAGGGTGAATCAGCCCCAGCATTTT.

V gene TRBV28 combines with J gene TRBJ1-2; TRBD1 matches at 7 bases. Germline V lookup: CDR1 MDHEN, CDR2 SYDVKM. The J segment lost 7 bases and the V segment lost 5 bases, leaving 13 bases of the junction unmatched. The CDR3 covers 15 residues. CDR3 region: CASSPPDRPTGGYTF. CDR3 bases: TGTGCCAGCAGTCCACCGGACAGGCCGACTGGTGGCTACACCTTC.

This rearrangement joins TRBV3-1 (or the pseudogene TRBV3-2) to TRBJ1-4; D not resolved. Trimming left V 0 bases short and J 3 bases short, with 8 bases between. This CDR3 has 15 residues. Germline V CDR1 and CDR2: LGHDT, YNNKEL (reference sequence). CDR3 sequence (DNA): TGTGCCAGCAGCCAAGAGGGGAGCGCTAATGAAAAACTGTTTTTT. This codes for CASSQEGSANEKLFF.

The chain combines TRBV27 with TRBJ1-4, with 7 bases aligning to TRBD1. V lost 6 bases, J lost 7 bases, and 8 bases stayed unmatched. Germline V gene lookup returns CDR1 MNHEY and CDR2 SMNVEV (reference sequence). The CDR3 has 14 amino acids. The CDR3 protein is CASSRQGVSEKLFF. DNA of the CDR3: TGTGCCAGCAGCCGACAGGGAGTTAGTGAAAAACTGTTTTTT.

This clone was observed a single time. The chain combines TRBV7-9 with TRBJ2-5, with 10 positions matching TRBD2. Germline assignment: CDR1 SEHNR and CDR2 FQNEAQ (reference sequence). This CDR3 region has 14 residues. V lost 6 bases and J lost 1; bases outside the gene matches: 2. CDR3 residues: CASRASGGQETQYF. In nucleotides, the CDR3 is TGTGCCAGCAGAGCTAGCGGGGGCCAAGAGACCCAGTACTTC.

This chain joins TRBV13 and TRBJ1-6; tentative D call: TRBD1 (5 bases). The CDR3 is 17 amino acids. Germline lookup yields CDR1 PRHDT and CDR2 FYEKMQ (reference sequence). The V end lost 0 bases, the J end lost 7 bases, and 16 bases lay between the germline ends. The CDR3 bases are TGTGCCAGCAGCTTAGGGGTTCTCGGGACTAGCAATTCACCCCTCCACTTT. This translates into CASSLGVLGTSNSPLHF.

The V call is TRBV5-1, the J call TRBJ2-7, with TRBD2 matching 12 bases. CDR3 length equals 16 residues. Germline V CDR1 and CDR2: SGHRS, YFSETQ. The V segment lost 3 bases and the J segment 2 bases; nucleotides outside the gene matches: 6. This chain's CDR3 is CASSSGLAGTAYEQYF. The CDR3 coding sequence is TGCGCCAGCAGCTCGGGACTAGCGGGCACAGCCTACGAGCAGTACTTC.

The CDR3, as DNA: TGCGCCAGCAGCTTGGTATCGGGTCGGTTCAATTCACCCCTCCACTTT. Its protein product is CASSLVSGRFNSPLHF. This chain uses TRBV5-1 with TRBJ1-6; D ambiguous. V was shortened by 0 bases and J by 7 bases, with 14 bases between the two germline ends. CDR1 and CDR2 (germline): SGHRS, YFSETQ. This CDR3 is built from 16 residues.

This clone was recorded a few times. This sequence joins TRBV27 and TRBJ1-5; 8 nucleotides match TRBD1. Germline-derived CDR1 and CDR2 are MNHEY and SMNVEV (reference sequence). The V segment lost 3 bases and the J segment 4 bases; nucleotides outside the gene matches: 2. CDR3 size: 14 residues. The CDR3 is CASSFTGGNQPQHF. The CDR3 nucleotides are TGTGCCAGCAGTTTCACAGGGGGGAATCAGCCCCAGCATTTT.